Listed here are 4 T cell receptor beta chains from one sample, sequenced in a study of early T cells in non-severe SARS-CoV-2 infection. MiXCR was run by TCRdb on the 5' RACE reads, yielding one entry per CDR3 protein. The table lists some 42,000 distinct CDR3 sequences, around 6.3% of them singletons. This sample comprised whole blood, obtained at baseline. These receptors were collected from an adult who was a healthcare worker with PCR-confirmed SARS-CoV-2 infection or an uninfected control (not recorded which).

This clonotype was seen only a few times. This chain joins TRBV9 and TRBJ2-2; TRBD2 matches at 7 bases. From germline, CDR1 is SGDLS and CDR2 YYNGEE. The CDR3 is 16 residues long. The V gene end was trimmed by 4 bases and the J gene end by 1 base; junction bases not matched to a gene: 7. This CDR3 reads CASSPRTRENTGELFF. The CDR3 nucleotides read TGTGCCAGCAGCCCCCGGACTAGGGAGAACACCGGGGAGCTGTTTTTT.

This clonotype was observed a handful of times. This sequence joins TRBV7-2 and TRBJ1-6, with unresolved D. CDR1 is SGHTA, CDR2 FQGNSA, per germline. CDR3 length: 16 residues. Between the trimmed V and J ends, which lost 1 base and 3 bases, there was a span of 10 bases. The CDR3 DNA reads TGTGCCAGCAGCTTAGAATGGGCCCTCTATAATTCACCCCTCCACTTT. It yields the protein CASSLEWALYNSPLHF.

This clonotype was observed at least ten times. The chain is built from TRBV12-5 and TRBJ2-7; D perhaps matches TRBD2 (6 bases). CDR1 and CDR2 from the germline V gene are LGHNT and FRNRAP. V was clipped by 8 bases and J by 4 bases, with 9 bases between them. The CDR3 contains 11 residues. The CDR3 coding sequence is TGTGCTAGTTCGGGACTTTACGAGCAGTACTTC. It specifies CASSGLYEQYF.

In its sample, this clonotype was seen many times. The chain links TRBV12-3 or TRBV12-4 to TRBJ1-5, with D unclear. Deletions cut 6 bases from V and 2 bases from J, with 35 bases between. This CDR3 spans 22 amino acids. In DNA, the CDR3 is TGTGCCAGCAGCCTATACACCGCAATAACCCTGACCGACCCGAGGCGCAATCAGCCCCAGCATTTT. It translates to CASSLYTAITLTDPRRNQPQHF.